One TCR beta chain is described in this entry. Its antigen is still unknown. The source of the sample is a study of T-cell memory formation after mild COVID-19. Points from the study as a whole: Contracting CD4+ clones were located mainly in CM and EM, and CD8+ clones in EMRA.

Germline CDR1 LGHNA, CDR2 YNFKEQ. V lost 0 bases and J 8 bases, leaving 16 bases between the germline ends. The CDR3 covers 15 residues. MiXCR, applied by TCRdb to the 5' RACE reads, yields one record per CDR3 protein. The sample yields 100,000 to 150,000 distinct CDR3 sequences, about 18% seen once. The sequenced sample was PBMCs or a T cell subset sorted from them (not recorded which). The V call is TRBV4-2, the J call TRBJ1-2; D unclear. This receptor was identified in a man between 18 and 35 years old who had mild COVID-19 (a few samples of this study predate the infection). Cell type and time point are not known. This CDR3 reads CASSQDGGVRLGYTF. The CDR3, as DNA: TGTGCCAGCAGCCAAGATGGAGGAGTCCGACTCGGCTACACCTTC.